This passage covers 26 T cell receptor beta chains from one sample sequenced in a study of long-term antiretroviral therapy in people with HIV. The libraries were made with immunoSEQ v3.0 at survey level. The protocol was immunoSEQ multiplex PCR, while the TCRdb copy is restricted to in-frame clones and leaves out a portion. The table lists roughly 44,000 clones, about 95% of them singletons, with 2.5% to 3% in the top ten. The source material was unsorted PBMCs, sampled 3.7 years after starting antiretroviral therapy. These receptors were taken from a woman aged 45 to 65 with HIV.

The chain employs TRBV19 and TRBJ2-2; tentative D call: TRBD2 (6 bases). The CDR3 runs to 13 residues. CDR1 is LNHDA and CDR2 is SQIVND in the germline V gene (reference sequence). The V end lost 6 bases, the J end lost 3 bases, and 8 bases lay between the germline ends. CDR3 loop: CASSGGYTGELFF. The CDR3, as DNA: TGTGCCAGTAGCGGGGGTTACACCGGGGAGCTGTTTTTT. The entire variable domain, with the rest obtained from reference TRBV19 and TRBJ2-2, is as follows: DGGITQSPKYLFRKEGQNVTLSCEQNLNHDAMYWYRQDPGQGLRLIYYSQIVNDFQKGDIAEGYSVSREKKESFPLTVTSAQKNPTAFYLCASSGGYTGELFFGEGSRLTVL.

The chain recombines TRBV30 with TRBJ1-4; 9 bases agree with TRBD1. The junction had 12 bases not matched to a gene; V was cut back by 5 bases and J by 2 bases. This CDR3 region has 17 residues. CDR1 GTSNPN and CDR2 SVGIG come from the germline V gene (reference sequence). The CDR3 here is CAWGIHSTGGTNEKLFF. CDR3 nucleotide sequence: TGTGCCTGGGGTATACACTCTACAGGGGGCACTAATGAAAAACTGTTTTTT.

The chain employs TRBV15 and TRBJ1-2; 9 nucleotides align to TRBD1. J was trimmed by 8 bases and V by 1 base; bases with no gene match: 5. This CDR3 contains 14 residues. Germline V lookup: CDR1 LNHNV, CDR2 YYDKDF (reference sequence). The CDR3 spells CATSRGTGELGYTF. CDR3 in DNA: TGTGCCACCAGCAGAGGGACAGGGGAATTGGGCTACACCTTC.

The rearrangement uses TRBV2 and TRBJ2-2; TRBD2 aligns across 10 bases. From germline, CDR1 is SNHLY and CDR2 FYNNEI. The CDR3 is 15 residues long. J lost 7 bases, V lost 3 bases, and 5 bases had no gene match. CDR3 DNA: TGTGCCAGCAGTGACAGCGGGGGGGCCTACGGGGAGCTGTTTTTT. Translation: CASSDSGGAYGELFF.

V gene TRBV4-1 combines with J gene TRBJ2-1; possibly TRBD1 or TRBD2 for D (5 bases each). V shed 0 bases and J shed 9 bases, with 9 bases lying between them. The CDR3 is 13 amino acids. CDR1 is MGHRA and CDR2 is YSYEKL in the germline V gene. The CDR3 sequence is CASSQDEGREQFF. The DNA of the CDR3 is TGCGCCAGCAGCCAAGACGAGGGACGTGAGCAGTTCTTC.

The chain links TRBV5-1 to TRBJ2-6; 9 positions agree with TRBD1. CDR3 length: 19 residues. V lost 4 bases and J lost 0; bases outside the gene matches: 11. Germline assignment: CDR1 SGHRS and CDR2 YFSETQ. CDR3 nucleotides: TGCGCCAGCAGCGACGCCGGGACAGGGACATTCTCTGGGGCCAACGTCCTGACTTTC. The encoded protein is CASSDAGTGTFSGANVLTF.

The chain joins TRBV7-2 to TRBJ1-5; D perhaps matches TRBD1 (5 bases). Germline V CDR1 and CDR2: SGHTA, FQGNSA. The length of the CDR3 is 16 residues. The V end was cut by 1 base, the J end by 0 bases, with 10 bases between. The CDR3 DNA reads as TGTGCCAGCAGCTTAGTATTAGGGGATAGCAATCAGCCCCAGCATTTT. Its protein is CASSLVLGDSNQPQHF.

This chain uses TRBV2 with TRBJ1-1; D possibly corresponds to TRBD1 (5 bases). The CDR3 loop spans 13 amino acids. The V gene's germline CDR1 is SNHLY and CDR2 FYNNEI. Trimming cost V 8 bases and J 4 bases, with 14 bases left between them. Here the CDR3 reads CASGGGLGTEAFF. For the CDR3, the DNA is TGTGCCAGCGGCGGGGGGTTGGGCACTGAAGCTTTCTTT.

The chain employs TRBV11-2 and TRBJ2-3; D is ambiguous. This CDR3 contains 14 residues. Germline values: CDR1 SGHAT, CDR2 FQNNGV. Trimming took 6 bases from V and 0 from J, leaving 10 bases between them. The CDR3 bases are TGTGCCAGCAGAGGGTTCGAGAGCACAGATACGCAGTATTTT. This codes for CASRGFESTDTQYF.

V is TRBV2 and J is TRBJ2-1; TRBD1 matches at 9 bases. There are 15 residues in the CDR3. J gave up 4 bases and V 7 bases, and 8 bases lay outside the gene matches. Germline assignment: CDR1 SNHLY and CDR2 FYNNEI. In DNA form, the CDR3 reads TGTGCCAGCACCCTTGGGACAGGGACGTACAATGAGCAGTTCTTC. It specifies CASTLGTGTYNEQFF.

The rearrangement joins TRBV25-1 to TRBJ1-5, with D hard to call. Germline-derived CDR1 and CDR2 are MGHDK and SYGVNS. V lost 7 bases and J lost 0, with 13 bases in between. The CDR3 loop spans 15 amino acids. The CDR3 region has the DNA TGTGCCAGCATAGACCGACCTCATAGCAATCAGCCCCAGCATTTT. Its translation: CASIDRPHSNQPQHF.

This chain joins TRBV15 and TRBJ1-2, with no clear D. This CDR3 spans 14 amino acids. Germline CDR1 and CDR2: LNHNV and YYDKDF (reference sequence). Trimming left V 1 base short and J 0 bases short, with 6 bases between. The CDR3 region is CATSRGSSNYGYTF. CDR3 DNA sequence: TGTGCCACCAGCAGAGGGAGCTCTAACTATGGCTACACCTTC.

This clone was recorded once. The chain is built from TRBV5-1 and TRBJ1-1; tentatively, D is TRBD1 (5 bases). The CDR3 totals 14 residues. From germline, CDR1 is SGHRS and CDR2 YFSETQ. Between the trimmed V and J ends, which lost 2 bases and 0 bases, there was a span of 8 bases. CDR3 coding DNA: TGCGCCAGCAGCTTCGACAGATTGAACACTGAAGCTTTCTTT. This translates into CASSFDRLNTEAFF.

CDR3 in amino acids: CASRLTANTEAFF. Written as DNA, the CDR3 is TGTGCCAGCAGGCTTACAGCTAACACTGAAGCTTTCTTT. The chain employs TRBV6-5 and TRBJ1-1; D uncertain. V lost 6 bases and J lost 2, with 10 bases in between. CDR3 length equals 13 residues. Germline-derived CDR1 and CDR2 are MNHEY and SVGAGI.

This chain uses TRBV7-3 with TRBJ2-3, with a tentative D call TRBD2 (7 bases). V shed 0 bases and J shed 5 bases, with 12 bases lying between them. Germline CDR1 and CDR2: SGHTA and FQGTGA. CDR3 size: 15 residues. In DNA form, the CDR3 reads TGTGCCAGCAGCTTAACTGGGGGGGCCTTAGATACGCAGTATTTT. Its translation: CASSLTGGALDTQYF. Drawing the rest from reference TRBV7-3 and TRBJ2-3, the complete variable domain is GAGVSQTPSNKVTEKGKYVELRCDPISGHTALYWYRQSLGQGPEFLIYFQGTGAADDSGLPNDRFFAVRPEGSVSTLKIQRTERGDSAVYLCASSLTGGALDTQYFGPGTRLTVL.

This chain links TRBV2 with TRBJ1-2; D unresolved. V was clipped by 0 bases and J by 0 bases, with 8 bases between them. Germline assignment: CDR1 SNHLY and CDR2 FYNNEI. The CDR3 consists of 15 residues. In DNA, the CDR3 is TGTGCCAGCAGTGAAGCACCGGTACCTAACTATGGCTACACCTTC. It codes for CASSEAPVPNYGYTF.

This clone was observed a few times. The CDR3 DNA sequence: TGTGCCTGGAGTGTGGGACAGGGGGCGGCCCGCACAGATACGCAGTATTTT. Protein product: CAWSVGQGAARTDTQYF. The rearrangement links TRBV30 to TRBJ2-3; 12 bases align to TRBD1. V was pared by 0 bases and J by 1 base, with 5 bases of the junction left unmatched. The CDR3 consists of 17 residues. In germline, CDR1 is GTSNPN, CDR2 SVGIG (reference sequence).

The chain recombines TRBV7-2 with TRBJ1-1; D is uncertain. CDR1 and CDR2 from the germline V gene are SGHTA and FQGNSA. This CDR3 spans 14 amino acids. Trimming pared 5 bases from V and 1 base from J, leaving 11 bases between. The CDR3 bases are TGTGCCAGCAGCCTTACACTTCGGAACACTGAAGCTTTCTTT. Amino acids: CASSLTLRNTEAFF. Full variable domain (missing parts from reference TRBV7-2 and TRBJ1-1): GAGVSQSPSNKVTEKGKDVELRCDPISGHTALYWYRQSLGQGLEFLIYFQGNSAPDKSGLPSDRFSAERTGGSVSTLTIQRTQQEDSAVYLCASSLTLRNTEAFFGQGTRLTVV.

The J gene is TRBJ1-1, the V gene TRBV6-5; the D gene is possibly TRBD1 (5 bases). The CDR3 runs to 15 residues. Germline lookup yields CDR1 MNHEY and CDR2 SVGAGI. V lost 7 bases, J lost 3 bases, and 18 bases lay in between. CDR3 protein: CASKGWTTGDTEAFF. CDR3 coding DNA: TGTGCCAGCAAGGGGTGGACCACCGGGGACACTGAAGCTTTCTTT.

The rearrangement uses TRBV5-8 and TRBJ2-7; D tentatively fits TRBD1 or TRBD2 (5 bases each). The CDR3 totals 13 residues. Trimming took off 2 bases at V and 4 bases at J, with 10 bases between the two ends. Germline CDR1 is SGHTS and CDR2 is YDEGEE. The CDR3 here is CASSFRDGYEQYF. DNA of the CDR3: TGTGCCAGCAGCTTTCGGGACGGGTACGAGCAGTACTTC. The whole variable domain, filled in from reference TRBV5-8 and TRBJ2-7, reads EAGVTQSPTHLIKTRGQQATLRCSPISGHTSVYWYQQALGLGLQFLLWYDEGEERNRGNFPPRFSGRQFPNYSSELNVNALELEDSALYLCASSFRDGYEQYFGPGTRLTVT.

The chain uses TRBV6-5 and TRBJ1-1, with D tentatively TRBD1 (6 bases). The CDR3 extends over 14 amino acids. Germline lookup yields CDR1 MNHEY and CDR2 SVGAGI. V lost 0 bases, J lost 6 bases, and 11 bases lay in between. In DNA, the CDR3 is TGTGCCAGCAGTTACTCGGGGACATGGGCTGAAGCTTTCTTT. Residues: CASSYSGTWAEAFF.

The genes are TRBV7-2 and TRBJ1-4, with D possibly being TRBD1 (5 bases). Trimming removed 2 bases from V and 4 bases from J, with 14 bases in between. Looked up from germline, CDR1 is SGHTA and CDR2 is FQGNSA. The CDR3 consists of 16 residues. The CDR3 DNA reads TGTGCCAGCAGCTTAAGGGGCAAGGGTTATAATGAAAAACTGTTTTTT. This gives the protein CASSLRGKGYNEKLFF.

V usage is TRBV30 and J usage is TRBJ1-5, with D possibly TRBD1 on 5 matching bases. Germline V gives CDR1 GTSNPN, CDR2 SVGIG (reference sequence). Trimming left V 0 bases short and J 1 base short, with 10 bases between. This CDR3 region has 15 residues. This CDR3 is CAWSVLGGSNQPQHF. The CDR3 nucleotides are TGTGCCTGGAGTGTACTCGGGGGGAGCAATCAGCCCCAGCATTTT.

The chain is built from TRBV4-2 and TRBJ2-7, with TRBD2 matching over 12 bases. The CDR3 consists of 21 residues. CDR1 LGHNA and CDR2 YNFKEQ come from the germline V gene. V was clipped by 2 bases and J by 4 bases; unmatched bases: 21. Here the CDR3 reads CASSQRSSLGSSGGVRYEQYF. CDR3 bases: TGTGCCAGCAGCCAACGATCATCCCTCGGATCTAGCGGGGGGGTGAGGTACGAGCAGTACTTC.

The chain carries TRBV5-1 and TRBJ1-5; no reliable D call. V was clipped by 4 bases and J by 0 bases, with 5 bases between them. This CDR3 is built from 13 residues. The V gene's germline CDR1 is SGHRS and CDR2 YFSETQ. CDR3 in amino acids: CASSPSSNQPQHF. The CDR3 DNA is TGCGCCAGCAGCCCTAGTAGCAATCAGCCCCAGCATTTT.

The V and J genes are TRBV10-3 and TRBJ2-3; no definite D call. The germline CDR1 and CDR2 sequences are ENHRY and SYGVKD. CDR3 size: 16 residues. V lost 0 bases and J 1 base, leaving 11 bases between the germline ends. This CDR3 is CAISESKAFRTDTQYF. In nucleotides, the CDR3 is TGTGCCATCAGTGAGTCGAAGGCCTTCCGCACAGATACGCAGTATTTT.